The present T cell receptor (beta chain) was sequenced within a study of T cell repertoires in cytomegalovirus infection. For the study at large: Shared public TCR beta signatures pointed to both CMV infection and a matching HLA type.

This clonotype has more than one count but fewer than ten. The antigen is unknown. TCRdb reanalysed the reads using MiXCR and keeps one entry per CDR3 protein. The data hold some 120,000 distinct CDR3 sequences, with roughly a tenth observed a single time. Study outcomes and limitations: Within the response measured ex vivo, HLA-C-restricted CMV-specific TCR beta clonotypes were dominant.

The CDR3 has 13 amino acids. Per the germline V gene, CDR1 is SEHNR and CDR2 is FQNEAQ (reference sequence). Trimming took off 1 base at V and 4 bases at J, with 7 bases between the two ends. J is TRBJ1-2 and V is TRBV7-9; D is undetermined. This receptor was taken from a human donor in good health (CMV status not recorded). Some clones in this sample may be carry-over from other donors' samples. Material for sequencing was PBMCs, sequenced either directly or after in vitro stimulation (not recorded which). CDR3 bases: TGTGCCAGCAGCTTAGAGGCAGTCTATGGCTACACCTTC. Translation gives CASSLEAVYGYTF.